The 5 T cell receptor beta chains presented below share a single source sample, sequenced in a study of cytomegalovirus exposure and HLA in healthy donors. In the PCR, 60 Vbeta and 13 Jbeta primers were used. Profiling relied on immunoSEQ multiplex PCR, and the TCRdb table lists in-frame clones only, not all of them. The sample records 100,000 or so clones, around 72% being singletons. Sequencing was carried out using PBMCs. The source of these receptors is a male donor in good health and CMV-seropositive.

Ten or more counts support this clone. The chain employs TRBV6-5 and TRBJ1-1; TRBD1 agrees at 10 bases. The ends lost 2 bases at V and 4 bases at J; junction bases unmatched: 4. CDR3 length equals 15 residues. From germline, CDR1 is MNHEY and CDR2 SVGAGI. CDR3 sequence: CASSYGTGESTEAFF. The CDR3 DNA follows: TGTGCCAGCAGTTACGGGACAGGGGAGTCCACTGAAGCTTTCTTT.

The chain has TRBV30 and TRBJ1-4; D remains ambiguous. The CDR3 consists of 13 residues. Trimming removed 0 bases from V and 6 bases from J, with 8 bases in between. The germline gives CDR1 GTSNPN, CDR2 SVGIG (reference sequence). CDR3 sequence: CAWSVQAYEKLFF. DNA for the CDR3: TGTGCCTGGAGTGTTCAGGCCTATGAAAAACTGTTTTTT.

The rearrangement links TRBV7-2 to TRBJ2-7; 10 bases align to TRBD1. The CDR3 is 14 amino acids. CDR1 and CDR2 (germline): SGHTA, FQGNSA. The trim removed 1 base at V and 7 bases at J, leaving 4 bases unmatched. For the CDR3, the DNA is TGTGCCAGCAGCTTAGACTGGGACAGGGGTGAGCAGTACTTC. Its protein is CASSLDWDRGEQYF. Complete variable domain (other parts from reference TRBV7-2 and TRBJ2-7): GAGVSQSPSNKVTEKGKDVELRCDPISGHTALYWYRQSLGQGLEFLIYFQGNSAPDKSGLPSDRFSAERTGGSVSTLTIQRTQQEDSAVYLCASSLDWDRGEQYFGPGTRLTVT.

V is TRBV25-1 and J is TRBJ1-4; D not certain. CDR1 is MGHDK, CDR2 SYGVNS, per germline. V gave up 5 bases and J gave up 0 bases, with 13 bases separating them. CDR3 size: 16 residues. The CDR3: CASSQLGRSTNEKLFF. The DNA for the CDR3 is TGTGCCAGCAGTCAGTTGGGCCGCTCAACTAATGAAAAACTGTTTTTT.

The chain couples TRBV13 to TRBJ2-3; D call uncertain. Trimming cost V 5 bases and J 0 bases, with 3 bases left between them. From germline, CDR1 is PRHDT and CDR2 FYEKMQ (reference sequence). CDR3 length equals 12 residues. The CDR3 sequence is CASSRSTDTQYF. The CDR3 DNA sequence: TGTGCCAGCAGCCGGAGCACAGATACGCAGTATTTT.